Included here is one T cell receptor beta chain sequence, with context. This sample is part of a study of glioma-infiltrating T cells. TCR alpha and beta CDR3 regions were amplified from RNA using iRepertoire nested multiplex PCR. TCRdb redid the calling of the multiplex PCR reads with MiXCR, one entry per CDR3 protein. This sample has over 120,000 distinct CDR3 sequences, with 35% to 50% found just once. This CDR3 contains 15 residues. Germline CDR1 and CDR2: SGHTA and FQGNSA. V was trimmed by 2 bases and J by 2 bases, leaving 12 bases between them. The origin of this receptor is a human donor with low-grade glioma or glioblastoma, undergoing nonglioma brain surgery, or in good health (not recorded which). The specimen sequenced was glioma tissue, nonneoplastic brain tissue, or PBMCs (not recorded which). The genes are TRBV7-2 and TRBJ2-5, with D hard to call. This CDR3 reads CASSLYYSTQETQYF. The CDR3 DNA is TGTGCCAGCAGCTTATACTATAGCACACAAGAGACCCAGTACTTC.